The 6 T cell receptor beta chains below were found in one sample sequenced in a study of molecular identifiers for immune sequencing clone quantification. TCRdb ran MiXCR on the PCR reads and lists one entry per CDR3 protein. The sample shows roughly 630,000 distinct CDR3 sequences, about 25% of them seen only once. Sequencing input: naive CD8+ T cells from blood, with Jurkat cell RNA spiked in. The subset was: FACS-sorted CD8+CD4-CCR7+CD45RA+ naive T cells. These receptors were collected from a human donor in good health. Some libraries in this study had Jurkat cell RNA spiked in.

In regard to this clonotype: The germline gene is not matched at one end of the junction; a read error may be the cause. The V and J genes are TRBV5-3 and TRBJ2-5; D possibly corresponds to TRBD1 (6 bases). TRBV5-3 is labeled an ORF, and its function is uncertain. The CDR3 length is 13 residues. CDR3 protein: CASSSGQRETQYF. CDR3 coding DNA: TGTGCCAGCAGCTCCGGACAGCGTGAGACCCAGTACTTC.

The chain employs TRBV19 and TRBJ2-7; 9 nucleotides match TRBD2. Trimming removed 1 base from V and 4 bases from J; junction bases left unmatched: 5. The CDR3 is 15 amino acids. Per germline, CDR1 LNHDA and CDR2 SQIVND (reference sequence). The CDR3 DNA reads TGTGCCAGTAGTATAGGTAGCGGGAGTCTGTACGAGCAGTACTTC. It specifies CASSIGSGSLYEQYF.

This clonotype showed up just once. A read error may explain this, as a much larger clone is one base away. The chain recombines TRBV28 with TRBJ2-1; possibly TRBD1 for D (6 bases). V shed 5 bases and J shed 8 bases, with 25 bases lying between them. Germline V CDR1 and CDR2: MDHEN, SYDVKM. The CDR3 covers 17 residues. The CDR3 is CASSPPWTVPPTDEQFF. For the CDR3, the DNA is TGTGCCAGCAGTCCCCCCTGGACAGTTCCTCCTACCGATGAGCAGTTCTTC.

In its sample, this clonotype was seen a few times. The chain couples TRBV19 to TRBJ2-3, with D possibly matching TRBD1 (5 bases). Germline V gene data show CDR1 as LNHDA and CDR2 as SQIVND (reference sequence). This CDR3 is built from 15 residues. V lost 7 bases and J 0 bases, leaving 14 bases between the germline ends. Here the CDR3 reads CASNTGYASTDTQYF. The CDR3, as DNA: TGTGCCAGTAACACAGGCTACGCTAGCACAGATACGCAGTATTTT.

The rearrangement joins TRBV12-3 or TRBV12-4 to TRBJ1-5; unclear D gene. V shed 3 bases and J shed 0 bases, with 6 bases lying between them. This CDR3 is 14 amino acids long. CDR3 DNA: TGTGCCAGCAGTTTTGCAGCTAGCAATCAGCCCCAGCATTTT. Amino acids: CASSFAASNQPQHF.

This clonotype was detected ten times or more. The V and J genes are TRBV28 and TRBJ2-5; D is ambiguous. The CDR3 extends over 14 amino acids. Germline CDR1 and CDR2: MDHEN and SYDVKM. Trimming took 1 base from V and 2 from J, leaving 8 bases between them. The CDR3 nucleotides read TGTGCCAGCAGTTTATTAAGGAGTCAAGAGACCCAGTACTTC. It translates to CASSLLRSQETQYF. Complete variable domain (other parts from reference TRBV28 and TRBJ2-5): DVKVTQSSRYLVKRTGEKVFLECVQDMDHENMFWYRQDPGLGLRLIYFSYDVKMKEKGDIPEGYSVSREKKERFSLILESASTNQTSMYLCASSLLRSQETQYFGPGTRLLVL.